This T cell receptor (beta chain) was captured by sequencing in a study of Ad26.COV2.S vaccination and SARS-CoV-2 variants. In the study overall: Recipients of Ad26.COV2.S got it intramuscularly, once or twice 56 days apart.

Turning to this clone: The antigen remains undetermined.

The data were produced by immunoSEQ multiplex PCR, yet TCRdb's version contains in-frame clones alone and is incomplete. In the table there are around 450,000 clones, 75% to 90% of which are singletons. Specified treatment: roughly 19 received Ad26.COV2.S at low or high dose, single or two shots; several received placebo; per-sample allocation not given. Sampling occurred on day 63 after the first vaccine or placebo injection. The vaccine delivered Wuhan-strain SARS-CoV-2 spike through an Ad26 vector. Study observations and caveats: Non-spike TCR breadth showed similarity between vaccine and placebo recipients. The breadth of spike-specific CD8+ and CD4+ T cell responses after vaccination was reportedly substantial.

The sample consisted of peripheral blood, taken in a trial of Ad26.COV2.S vaccine versus placebo. This TCR was recovered from a person aged 18-60 years who received the Ad26.COV2.S COVID-19 vaccine or a placebo.

The CDR3 reads CASSPRGAGEREQFF. CDR3 bases: TGTGCCAGCAGCCCGCGAGGAGCGGGAGAACGGGAGCAGTTCTTC. The rearrangement uses TRBV11-3 and TRBJ2-1; 8 bases map to TRBD2. CDR1 is SGHNT, CDR2 YENEEA, per germline. The CDR3 is 15 amino acids. V lost 5 bases, J lost 10 bases, and 13 bases stayed unmatched.